This entry is about one T cell receptor beta chain. Its antigen is not identified. The authors divided CD4+ cells into CD45RA+ naive and CD45RA-negative memory subsets. Sequencing used immunoSEQ multiplex PCR; TCRdb keeps in-frame clones, though not all of them. The sample shows around 2.3 million clones, approximately 96% of them seen only once. This sample stems from a study of shared clonotypes between healthy human individuals. Whole-study findings and limits: Sharing of clonotypes among donors was expected to vary with sequencing depth. Larger richness was generally estimated for naive than memory subsets.

The CDR3 consists of 13 residues. V lost 8 bases to trimming and J lost 7 bases, with 15 bases between them. Germline loops: CDR1 MNHNS, CDR2 SASEGT. This clonotype was sampled from a man aged 18 to 30 in good health. This chain connects TRBV6-1 to TRBJ1-5; possible D gene TRBD1, 6 bases. What was sequenced was naive CD4+ T cells sorted from blood. Subset noted: CD45RA+ positively selected. This CDR3 is CASSRTDVQPQHF. The CDR3 DNA sequence: TGTGCCAGCTCAAGGACAGACGTACAGCCCCAGCATTTT.